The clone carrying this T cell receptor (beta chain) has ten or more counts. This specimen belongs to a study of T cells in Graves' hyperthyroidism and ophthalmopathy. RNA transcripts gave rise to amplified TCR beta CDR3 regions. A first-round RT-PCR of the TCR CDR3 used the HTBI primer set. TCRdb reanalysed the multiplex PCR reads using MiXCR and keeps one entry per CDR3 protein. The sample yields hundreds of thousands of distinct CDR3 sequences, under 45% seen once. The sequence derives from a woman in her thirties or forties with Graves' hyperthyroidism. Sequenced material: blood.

The CDR3 DNA sequence: TGTGCCAGCAGCAGGCGGGGAACAACTGAAGCTTTCTTT. It translates to CASSRRGTTEAFF. This chain links TRBV5-6 with TRBJ1-1; no clear D. The CDR3 contains 13 residues. V was shortened by 4 bases and J by 5 bases, with 12 bases between the two germline ends. CDR1 is SGHDT, CDR2 YYEEEE, per germline.